Shown below are 13 T cell receptor beta chains from a single sample sequenced in a study of blood T cell repertoires in COVID-19. Sequenced by immunoSEQ multiplex PCR; TCRdb stores in-frame clones only, minus some. The sample consists of tens of thousands of clones, roughly four fifths of them appearing once. The sample taken for sequencing was peripheral blood. Source of these receptors: a man in his sixties with acute or convalescent COVID-19.

This clone was seen only once. J is TRBJ1-6 and V is TRBV5-1, with 7 bases lining up with TRBD1. Germline assignment: CDR1 SGHRS and CDR2 YFSETQ. Unmatched junction bases numbered 6, after V lost 2 bases and J lost 10 bases. There are 14 residues in the CDR3. The CDR3 region has the DNA TGCGCCAGCAGCTTAGAGGGGGCAGGGTCACCCCTCCACTTT. Amino acids: CASSLEGAGSPLHF.

This chain links TRBV5-4 with TRBJ2-2; no clear D gene. CDR1 SGHNT and CDR2 YYREEE come from the germline V gene (reference sequence). This CDR3 is built from 15 residues. V was clipped by 4 bases and J by 7 bases, with 17 bases between them. The CDR3 coding sequence is TGTGCCAGCAGCCGCGGTGAGACCGGCTACGGGGAGCTGTTTTTT. It is translated as CASSRGETGYGELFF.

The chain has TRBV28 and TRBJ1-5, with D possibly matching TRBD1 (5 bases). CDR3 length: 16 residues. Per the germline V gene, CDR1 is MDHEN and CDR2 is SYDVKM. V was pared by 8 bases and J by 5 bases, with 22 bases between. The CDR3 nucleotides read TGTGCCAGCGGGAAAAGTGGGTGGGGGAGGGATCAGCCCCAGCATTTT. It yields the protein CASGKSGWGRDQPQHF.

The V call is TRBV10-1, the J call TRBJ2-3; the D gene is possibly TRBD2 (5 bases). CDR3 length: 11 residues. Germline V gene lookup returns CDR1 WNHNN and CDR2 SYGVQD (reference sequence). V was clipped by 4 bases and J by 7 bases, with 6 bases between them. For the CDR3, the DNA is TGCGCCAGCAGTGGGGAGCATACGCAGTATTTT. Amino acid sequence: CASSGEHTQYF.

V is TRBV7-8 and J is TRBJ1-1; perhaps TRBD1 as D (5 bases). This CDR3 spans 13 amino acids. Trimming pared 5 bases from V and 1 base from J, leaving 8 bases between. From germline, CDR1 is SGHVS and CDR2 FQNEAQ. The CDR3 loop reads CASSAQENTEAFF. In DNA form, the CDR3 reads TGTGCCAGCAGCGCACAGGAGAACACTGAAGCTTTCTTT.

This clone was detected a few times. This rearrangement joins TRBV2 to TRBJ2-2; 8 positions agree with TRBD1. V trimming: 4 bases; J trimming: 3 bases; junction bases outside the gene matches: 4. The CDR3 is 15 residues long. The germline gives CDR1 SNHLY, CDR2 FYNNEI. CDR3 bases: TGTGCCAGCAGTGGTGGGACAGGAGACACCGGGGAGCTGTTTTTT. Residues: CASSGGTGDTGELFF.

This rearrangement joins TRBV2 to TRBJ1-2; no firm D call. The V and J ends lost 4 bases and 3 bases respectively, with 6 bases between them. Germline V gives CDR1 SNHLY, CDR2 FYNNEI. This CDR3 is built from 12 residues. The CDR3 loop reads CASSVVDYGYTF. CDR3 bases: TGTGCCAGCAGTGTCGTTGACTATGGCTACACCTTC.

This clone was picked up a small number of times. This chain joins TRBV27 and TRBJ1-1; no reliable D call. Looked up from germline, CDR1 is MNHEY and CDR2 is SMNVEV (reference sequence). The CDR3 extends over 14 amino acids. V was clipped by 6 bases and J by 6 bases, with 17 bases between them. The CDR3 DNA follows: TGTGCCAGCAGCCCTCGCGGCGGAGGACCTGAAGCTTTCTTT. This sequence encodes CASSPRGGGPEAFF.

This rearrangement joins TRBV24-1 to TRBJ1-2, with a possible D match to TRBD1 (6 bases). The V and J ends lost 5 bases and 6 bases respectively, with 18 bases between them. The CDR3 length is 15 residues. Germline CDR1 KGHDR, CDR2 SFDVKD. CDR3 coding DNA: TGTGCCACCAGTGCCTCCGAGGGGGTAGGGGATGGCTACACCTTC. Translation gives CATSASEGVGDGYTF.

V gene TRBV7-2 combines with J gene TRBJ2-1; perhaps TRBD1 as D (6 bases). The CDR3 spans 16 residues. Germline V gene data show CDR1 as SGHTA and CDR2 as FQGNSA. Trimming stripped 3 bases from V and 5 bases from J, with 17 bases between. The CDR3 loop is CASSFNELTGNNEQFF. Written as DNA, the CDR3 is TGTGCCAGCAGCTTCAACGAACTCACAGGGAACAATGAGCAGTTCTTC.

The chain is built from TRBV12-3 or TRBV12-4 and TRBJ1-3; no reliable D call. Trimming removed 7 bases from V and 1 base from J, with 8 bases in between. This CDR3 is built from 13 residues. Here the CDR3 DNA reads TGTGCCAGCACCCCCCATTCTGGAAACACCATATATTTT. It codes for CASTPHSGNTIYF.

CDR3 in DNA: TGTGCCAGCAGCTCCCGGGACAGAGAATTCTATGGCTACACCTTC. Amino acid sequence: CASSSRDREFYGYTF. The chain is built from TRBV7-9 and TRBJ1-2; 7 bases line up with TRBD1. This CDR3 is built from 15 residues. Trimming at V came to 4 bases and at J to 4 bases, leaving 9 bases not matched to a gene. Germline CDR1 SEHNR, CDR2 FQNEAQ (reference sequence).

The rearrangement links TRBV21-1 to TRBJ2-5; the tabulated D call, TRBD2, remains unverified against the DNA. TRBV21-1 is classified as a pseudogene. The CDR3 is made up of 15 amino acids. The DNA for the CDR3 is TGTGCCAGCAGCAATAAAAGGGCCGGGAGAAAGACCCAGTACTTC. It codes for CASSNKRAGRKTQYF.